The 17 T cell receptor beta chains below come from one sample, sequenced in a study of cytomegalovirus exposure and HLA in healthy donors. PCR primers comprised 60 Vbeta and 13 Jbeta primers. This table comes from immunoSEQ multiplex PCR, and its TCRdb copy is limited to in-frame clones, with some not included. In the table there are some 180,000 clones, roughly 84% of which are singletons. The sample taken for sequencing was PBMCs. All receptors derive from a girl less than two years old in good health and CMV-seronegative.

The chain uses TRBV10-2 and TRBJ1-1; weak D call: TRBD1 (5 bases). V dropped 2 bases and J dropped 2 bases, with 12 bases sitting between them. The germline V gene has CDR1 WSHSY and CDR2 SAAADI. This CDR3 is built from 15 residues. CDR3 sequence (DNA): TGCGCCAGCAGTGAGGTGTGGGGGGACAACACTGAAGCTTTCTTT. Translating it yields CASSEVWGDNTEAFF.

The chain employs TRBV7-2 and TRBJ2-6; maybe TRBD1 (5 bases). CDR1 SGHTA and CDR2 FQGNSA come from the germline V gene. The CDR3 spans 15 residues. Trimming removed 2 bases at V and 2 bases at J, with 7 bases between. The CDR3: CASSLRGAGANVLTF. In DNA, the CDR3 is TGTGCCAGCAGCTTAAGGGGCGCTGGGGCCAACGTCCTGACTTTC.

The V gene is TRBV13, the J gene TRBJ2-5; 7 positions match TRBD1. The V gene's germline CDR1 is PRHDT and CDR2 FYEKMQ (reference sequence). V was clipped by 0 bases and J by 4 bases; unmatched bases: 2. The CDR3 loop spans 14 amino acids. The CDR3 nucleotides are TGTGCCAGCAGCTTAGGCAGGGGGTTAGAGACCCAGTACTTC. It codes for CASSLGRGLETQYF.

This clone was found once. V gene TRBV5-6 combines with J gene TRBJ2-7; D is perhaps TRBD1 (7 bases). With 0 bases removed from V and 3 bases from J, the gap between germline ends came to 13 bases. CDR1 SGHDT and CDR2 YYEEEE come from the germline V gene. The CDR3 has 15 residues. CDR3 sequence (DNA): TGTGCCAGCAGCTTGGTCGCAGGGGGGAGCTACGAGCAGTACTTC. Translating it yields CASSLVAGGSYEQYF.

This clone was seen once. V and J are TRBV7-2 and TRBJ2-5, with 7 positions matching TRBD1. Germline values: CDR1 SGHTA, CDR2 FQGNSA. This CDR3 has 15 residues. V was clipped by 4 bases and J by 6 bases; unmatched bases: 11. CDR3 residues: CASSSREDRVKTQYF. As DNA, the CDR3 is TGTGCCAGCAGCTCGAGAGAAGACAGGGTTAAGACCCAGTACTTC. Full variable domain (outside the CDR3, taken from reference TRBV7-2 and TRBJ2-5): GAGVSQSPSNKVTEKGKDVELRCDPISGHTALYWYRQSLGQGLEFLIYFQGNSAPDKSGLPSDRFSAERTGGSVSTLTIQRTQQEDSAVYLCASSSREDRVKTQYFGPGTRLLVL.

The CDR3 DNA sequence: TGTGCCAGCAGCCAAGCAACCCTAGGACTAGCGGGAGAGACCCAGTACTTC. Its protein is CASSQATLGLAGETQYF. The rearrangement joins TRBV4-2 to TRBJ2-5; 11 bases align to TRBD2. Germline assignment: CDR1 LGHNA and CDR2 YNFKEQ. CDR3 length: 17 residues. J gave up 4 bases and V 1 base, and 8 bases lay outside the gene matches.

The V gene is TRBV15, the J gene TRBJ2-2, with 7 bases that match TRBD2. V lost 5 bases and J lost 4; bases outside the gene matches: 10. Germline lookup yields CDR1 LNHNV and CDR2 YYDKDF (reference sequence). The CDR3 totals 16 residues. The chain's CDR3 is CATSGGSGRATGELFF. CDR3 nucleotide sequence: TGTGCCACCAGCGGCGGGAGCGGGCGAGCCACCGGGGAGCTGTTTTTT.

With respect to this clone: An end of the junction differs from the germline gene, which may be a read error. This chain uses TRBV7-7 with TRBJ2-3; D is perhaps TRBD1 or TRBD2 (6 bases each). This CDR3 comprises 14 residues. CDR1 and CDR2 from the germline V gene are SSHAT and FNYEAQ (reference sequence). The CDR3 DNA reads as TGTGCTAGCAGCTTAGGGACTGGGGGCTATACGCAGTATTTT. Its protein product is CASSLGTGGYTQYF.

V is TRBV6-5 and J is TRBJ1-2, with TRBD1 matching over 11 bases. The CDR3 is made up of 14 amino acids. V dropped 6 bases and J dropped 4; count of bases not matched to a gene: 4. The V gene's germline CDR1 is MNHEY and CDR2 SVGAGI. The CDR3 DNA reads TGTGCCAGCAGATCCGGGACAGGGGGCTATGGCTACACCTTC. Translation gives CASRSGTGGYGYTF.

This chain joins TRBV25-1 and TRBJ2-3; 8 positions agree with TRBD2. The CDR3 extends over 14 amino acids. Losses at the gene ends were 4 bases for V and 4 bases for J; bases not matched to a gene: 4. In germline, CDR1 is MGHDK, CDR2 SYGVNS. CDR3 nucleotides: TGTGCCAGCAGTGTAAGCGGGGGAGCAGATACGCAGTATTTT. This sequence encodes CASSVSGGADTQYF.

V usage is TRBV6-5 and J usage is TRBJ1-2; D is possibly TRBD1 (5 bases). Germline values: CDR1 MNHEY, CDR2 SVGAGI. The CDR3 totals 13 residues. Trimming removed 8 bases from V and 8 bases from J, with 18 bases in between. The CDR3 DNA reads as TGTGCCAGCTACAACCGGGGGGGTGGGGGCTACACCTTC. This translates into CASYNRGGGGYTF.

This chain uses TRBV27 with TRBJ1-5; D is unclear. The CDR3 consists of 13 residues. V lost 3 bases, J lost 6 bases, and 9 bases lay in between. Germline V lookup: CDR1 MNHEY, CDR2 SMNVEV (reference sequence). The DNA of the CDR3 is TGTGCCAGCAGTTTTGGCAGTCTTCAGCCCCAGCATTTT. This translates into CASSFGSLQPQHF.

This clone was picked up one time. V gene TRBV30 combines with J gene TRBJ1-2; D possibly corresponds to TRBD1 (6 bases). CDR1 is GTSNPN, CDR2 SVGIG, per germline (reference sequence). The CDR3 extends over 15 amino acids. Trimming removed 4 bases from V and 0 bases from J, with 15 bases in between. The CDR3 nucleotides are TGTGCCTGGACAAGAGGCGAGGGGGCTAACTATGGCTACACCTTC. Protein: CAWTRGEGANYGYTF.

V gene TRBV5-6 combines with J gene TRBJ2-7; D call uncertain. Germline CDR1 and CDR2: SGHDT and YYEEEE. The CDR3 is 12 residues long. V was trimmed by 5 bases and J by 5 bases, leaving 11 bases between them. The CDR3: CASSTLSNEQYF. The CDR3 DNA follows: TGTGCCAGCAGTACTCTTTCAAACGAGCAGTACTTC.

The chain has TRBV13 and TRBJ2-1; 7 nucleotides match TRBD2. V was clipped by 1 base and J by 7 bases; unmatched bases: 4. The CDR3 runs to 14 residues. Germline values: CDR1 PRHDT, CDR2 FYEKMQ (reference sequence). In DNA form, the CDR3 reads TGTGCCAGCAGCTTAGAGCTAGCGGATAATGAGCAGTTCTTC. Its protein is CASSLELADNEQFF.

The chain recombines TRBV18 with TRBJ2-1, with 8 positions matching TRBD1. CDR1 KGHSH and CDR2 LQKENI come from the germline V gene. Germline trimming cut 6 bases from V and 2 bases from J; bases unmatched to any gene: 3. The CDR3 loop spans 14 amino acids. The CDR3 region is CASSQTGAYNEQFF. DNA for the CDR3: TGTGCCAGCTCGCAGACAGGGGCCTACAATGAGCAGTTCTTC.

The V and J genes are TRBV15 and TRBJ2-4; D is perhaps TRBD2 (6 bases). This CDR3 spans 13 amino acids. From germline, CDR1 is LNHNV and CDR2 YYDKDF (reference sequence). Trimming took 0 bases from V and 8 from J, leaving 8 bases between them. The CDR3 DNA is TGTGCCACCAGCAGAGATGGGGGGTACATTCAGTACTTC. It translates to CATSRDGGYIQYF.